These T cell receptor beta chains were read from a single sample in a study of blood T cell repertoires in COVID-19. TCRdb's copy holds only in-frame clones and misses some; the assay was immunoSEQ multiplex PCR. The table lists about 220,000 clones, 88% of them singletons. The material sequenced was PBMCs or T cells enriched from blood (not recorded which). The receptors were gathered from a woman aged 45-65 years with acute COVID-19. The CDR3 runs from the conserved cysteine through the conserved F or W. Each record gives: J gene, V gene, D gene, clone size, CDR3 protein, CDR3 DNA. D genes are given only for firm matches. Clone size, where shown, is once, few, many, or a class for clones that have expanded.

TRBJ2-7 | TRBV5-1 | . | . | CASSLAARYEQYF | TGCGCCAGCAGCTTGGCCGCGCGTTACGAGCAGTACTTC
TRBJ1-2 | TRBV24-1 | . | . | CATSDQGWIGYTF | TGTGCCACCAGTGATCAGGGGTGGATAGGCTACACCTTC
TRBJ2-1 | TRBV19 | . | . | CASSRPAGRGEQFF | TGTGCCAGTAGTAGGCCAGCAGGCCGGGGTGAGCAGTTCTTC
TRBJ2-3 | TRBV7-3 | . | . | CASSLSADTQYF | TGTGCCAGCAGCCTTAGCGCAGATACGCAGTATTTT
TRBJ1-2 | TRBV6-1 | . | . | CASSESVRGGYTF | TGTGCCAGCAGTGAATCGGTTCGGGGTGGCTACACCTTC
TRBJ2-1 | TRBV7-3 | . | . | CATKRDQSYNEQFF | TGTGCCACGAAGCGCGACCAATCCTACAATGAGCAGTTCTTC
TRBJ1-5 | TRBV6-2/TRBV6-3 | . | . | CASSYQGPNQPQHF | TGTGCCAGCAGTTACCAGGGGCCCAATCAGCCCCAGCATTTT
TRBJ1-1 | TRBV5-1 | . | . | CASSPGVGEAFF | TGCGCCAGCAGCCCGGGTGTAGGTGAAGCTTTCTTT
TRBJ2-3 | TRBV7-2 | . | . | CATGQTDTRYF | TGTGCCACTGGACAAACAGATACGCGGTATTTT
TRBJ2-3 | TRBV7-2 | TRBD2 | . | CASSSQTSGTDTQYF | TGTGCCAGCAGCTCCCAGACTAGCGGCACAGATACGCAGTATTTT
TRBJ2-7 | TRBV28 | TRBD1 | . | CASTGQGYEQYF | TGTGCCAGCACCGGACAGGGATACGAGCAGTACTTC
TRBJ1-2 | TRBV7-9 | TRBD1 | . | CASSRSTGTGGYGYTF | TGTGCCAGCAGCCGCTCTACCGGGACAGGGGGGTATGGCTACACCTTC
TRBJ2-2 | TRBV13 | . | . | CASSLGIRLANTGELFF | TGTGCCAGCAGCTTGGGGATTAGACTAGCGAACACCGGGGAGCTGTTTTTT
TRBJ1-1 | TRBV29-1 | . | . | CSTEGGVNTEAFF | TGCAGCACTGAAGGGGGGGTGAACACTGAAGCTTTCTTT
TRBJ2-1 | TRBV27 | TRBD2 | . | CASSLIPTSGPYNEQFF | TGTGCCAGCAGTTTAATCCCAACTAGCGGACCTTACAATGAGCAGTTCTTC
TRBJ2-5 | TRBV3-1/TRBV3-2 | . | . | CASSTRSGAGETQYF | TGTGCCAGCAGCACCCGCTCGGGCGCGGGGGAGACCCAGTACTTC
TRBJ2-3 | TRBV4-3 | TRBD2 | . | CASSQDRTSGRRTTDTQYF | TGCGCCAGCAGCCAAGACAGGACTAGCGGGAGACGAACCACAGATACGCAGTATTTT
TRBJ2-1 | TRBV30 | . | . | CAWSVRRDNEQFF | TGTGCCTGGAGTGTACGGCGGGACAATGAGCAGTTCTTC
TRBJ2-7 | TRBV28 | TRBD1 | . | CASSTGTETYEQYF | TGTGCCAGCAGTACCGGGACAGAGACGTACGAGCAGTACTTC
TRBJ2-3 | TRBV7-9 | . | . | CASSRREPDTQYF | TGTGCCAGCAGCCGACGGGAGCCAGATACGCAGTATTTT
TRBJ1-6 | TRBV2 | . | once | CASSEGASVPIHF | TGTGCCAGCAGTGAGGGGGCGTCGGTGCCTATCCACTTT
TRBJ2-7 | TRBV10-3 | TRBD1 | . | CAISDPRSGQGAFEQYF | TGTGCCATCAGTGATCCAAGGTCGGGACAGGGGGCATTCGAGCAGTACTTC
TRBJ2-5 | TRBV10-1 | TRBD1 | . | CASRIPGQGARGETQYF | TGCGCCAGCAGAATACCGGGACAGGGGGCGAGGGGAGAGACCCAGTACTTC
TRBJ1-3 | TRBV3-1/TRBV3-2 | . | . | CASSPGVSSGNTIYF | TGTGCCAGCAGCCCCGGGGTCAGCTCTGGAAACACCATATATTTT
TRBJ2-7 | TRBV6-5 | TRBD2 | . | CASSYDGRRYEQYF | TGTGCCAGCAGTTACGACGGGAGGAGGTACGAGCAGTACTTC
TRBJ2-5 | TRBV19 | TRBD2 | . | CASSHLGGLARETQYF | TGTGCCAGTAGTCATCTTGGGGGACTAGCTCGAGAGACCCAGTACTTC
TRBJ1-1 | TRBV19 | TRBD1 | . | CASSRDRDPLEAFF | TGTGCCAGTAGTCGGGACAGGGACCCTCTTGAAGCTTTCTTT
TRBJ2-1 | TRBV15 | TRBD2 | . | CATSREFGTSGYNEQFF | TGTGCCACCAGCAGAGAGTTTGGGACTAGCGGGTACAATGAGCAGTTCTTC
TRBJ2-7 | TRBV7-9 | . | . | CASSLAQGTYEQYF | TGTGCCAGCAGCTTAGCACAGGGAACCTACGAGCAGTACTTC
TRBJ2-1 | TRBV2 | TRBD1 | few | CASVRRQGANNEQFF | TGTGCCAGCGTTAGAAGACAGGGGGCAAACAATGAGCAGTTCTTC
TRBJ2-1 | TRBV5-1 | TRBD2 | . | CASSSGASGLLQFF | TGCGCCAGCAGCTCCGGGGCTAGCGGGTTGTTGCAGTTCTTC
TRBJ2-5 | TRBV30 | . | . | CAWTRWEETQYF | TGTGCCTGGACCCGATGGGAGGAGACCCAGTACTTC
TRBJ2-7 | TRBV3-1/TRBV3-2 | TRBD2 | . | CASSQGGLADLSYEQYF | TGTGCCAGCAGCCAAGGGGGACTAGCGGATTTATCCTACGAGCAGTACTTC
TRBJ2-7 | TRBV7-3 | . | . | CASSYDGFREQYF | TGTGCCAGCAGCTACGACGGGTTCCGCGAGCAGTACTTC
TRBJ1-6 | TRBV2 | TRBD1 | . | CASSDRTGYNSPLHF | TGTGCCAGCAGTGACCGGACAGGGTATAATTCACCCCTCCACTTT
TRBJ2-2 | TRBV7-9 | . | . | CASGSVSTGELFF | TGTGCCAGCGGTTCAGTTTCCACCGGGGAGCTGTTTTTT
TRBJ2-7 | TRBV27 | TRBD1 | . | CASSLAQGAYEQYF | TGTGCCAGCAGTTTGGCTCAGGGGGCATACGAGCAGTACTTC
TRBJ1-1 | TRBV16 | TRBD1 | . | CASSQSYRGGTEAFF | TGTGCCAGCAGCCAATCTTACAGGGGAGGTACTGAAGCTTTCTTT
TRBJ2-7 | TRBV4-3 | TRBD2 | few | CASSQAQNSSGTNSYEQYF | TGCGCCAGCAGCCAAGCGCAGAATTCTAGCGGGACAAACTCCTACGAGCAGTACTTC
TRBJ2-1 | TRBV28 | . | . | CASRETGSSYNEQFF | TGTGCCAGCCGGGAGACAGGGAGCTCCTACAATGAGCAGTTCTTC
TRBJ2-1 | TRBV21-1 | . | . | CASSNRTDEQFF | TGTGCCAGCAGCAACCGGACAGACGAGCAGTTCTTC
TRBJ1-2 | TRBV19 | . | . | CASSRGNYGYTF | TGTGCCAGTAGTAGGGGCAACTATGGCTACACCTTC
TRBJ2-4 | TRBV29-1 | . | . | CRRGQNIQYF | TGCAGGCGTGGTCAAAACATTCAGTACTTC
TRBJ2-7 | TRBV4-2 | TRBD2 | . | CASSQGGGSYEQYF | TGTGCCAGCAGCCAAGGGGGCGGGAGCTACGAGCAGTACTTC
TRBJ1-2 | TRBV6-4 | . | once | CASSDDWLRFTF | TGTGCCAGCAGTGACGACTGGCTCCGGTTCACCTTC